This T cell receptor (beta chain) was recorded in a study of graft-versus-host responses after intestinal transplantation. Study details: Recipients had transplants, and these were multivisceral, liver-intestinal, or isolated intestinal.

Study results and caveats: Recipient marrow held GvH clones, some first seen in ileum or blood.

J gave up 0 bases and V 4 bases, and 11 bases lay outside the gene matches. This CDR3 comprises 18 residues. Germline values: CDR1 LGHNA, CDR2 YSLEER. On this clone itself: Its antigen is as yet unknown.

Some clones are missing from TCRdb's copy, which holds only in-frame ones; the method was immunoSEQ multiplex PCR. The top ten hold less than 2% of the sample, which has some 25,000 clones, 90% seen once. The source was PBMCs, collected approximately 39 days after intestinal transplant. This sequence originates from a human patient who received an intestinal transplant, so some T cells may come from the graft donor. The chain couples TRBV4-3 to TRBJ2-3; 9 positions agree with TRBD2. The CDR3 region is CASSLGAQTSGSTDTQYF. In nucleotides, the CDR3 is TGCGCCAGCAGCCTGGGAGCGCAAACTAGCGGGAGCACAGATACGCAGTATTTT.